Listed below are T cell receptor beta chains from one sample, sequenced in a study of blood T cell repertoires in COVID-19. Method: immunoSEQ multiplex PCR; TCRdb's copy keeps in-frame clones and lacks some. The sample has around 300,000 clones, nearly 90% seen once. The sequencing input was PBMCs or T cells enriched from blood (not recorded which). Receptor source: a woman between 18 and 29 years old with acute COVID-19. CDR3s include the opening cysteine and the closing phenylalanine or tryptophan. Fields, in order: clone size, V gene, J gene, D gene, CDR3 protein, CDR3 DNA. The D gene is left open where the match is weak. The size entry is marked missing in some rows and otherwise reads once, few, many or a size class.

abundance: .; v_gene: TRBV7-6; j_gene: TRBJ2-7; d_gene: .; CDR3aa: CASSSIEGTNEQYF; CDR3nt: TGTGCCAGCAGCTCAATAGAAGGGACAAACGAGCAGTACTTC
abundance: .; v_gene: TRBV10-3; j_gene: TRBJ2-7; d_gene: .; CDR3aa: CAISELVGGSYEQYF; CDR3nt: TGTGCCATCAGTGAATTAGTTGGAGGCTCCTACGAGCAGTACTTC
abundance: once; v_gene: TRBV11-3; j_gene: TRBJ2-3; d_gene: .; CDR3aa: CASSLFVSGARYF; CDR3nt: TGTGCCAGCAGCTTATTTGTTTCTGGGGCAAGGTATTTT
abundance: .; v_gene: TRBV5-1; j_gene: TRBJ2-3; d_gene: .; CDR3aa: CASSLAPDTQYF; CDR3nt: TGCGCCAGCAGCTTGGCCCCGGATACGCAGTATTTT
abundance: .; v_gene: TRBV7-2; j_gene: TRBJ1-1; d_gene: .; CDR3aa: CASSLATGIETEAFF; CDR3nt: TGTGCCAGCAGCTTAGCTACAGGGATTGAGACTGAAGCTTTCTTT
abundance: .; v_gene: TRBV10-2; j_gene: TRBJ2-7; d_gene: TRBD2; CDR3aa: CASRATSGSYEQYF; CDR3nt: TGCGCCAGCAGGGCGACTAGCGGGAGTTACGAGCAGTACTTC
abundance: few; v_gene: TRBV12-5; j_gene: TRBJ2-6; d_gene: .; CDR3aa: CASGFEGSGANVLTF; CDR3nt: TGTGCTAGTGGTTTCGAGGGCTCTGGGGCCAACGTCCTGACTTTC
abundance: .; v_gene: TRBV7-9; j_gene: TRBJ2-7; d_gene: .; CDR3aa: CASSPNGYRYYEQYF; CDR3nt: TGTGCCAGCAGCCCAAATGGCTACAGATACTACGAGCAGTACTTC
abundance: once; v_gene: TRBV15; j_gene: TRBJ2-1; d_gene: TRBD2; CDR3aa: CATAPASGRYNEQFF; CDR3nt: TGTGCCACCGCCCCGGCTAGCGGGAGATACAATGAGCAGTTCTTC
abundance: few; v_gene: TRBV29-1; j_gene: TRBJ1-1; d_gene: .; CDR3aa: CSVEKDNRKDTEAFF; CDR3nt: TGCAGCGTTGAAAAAGACAATAGGAAGGACACTGAAGCTTTCTTT
abundance: .; v_gene: TRBV4-2; j_gene: TRBJ2-7; d_gene: .; CDR3aa: CASSLATGPSYEQYF; CDR3nt: TGTGCCAGCAGCCTAGCGACCGGGCCCTCCTACGAGCAGTACTTC
abundance: few; v_gene: TRBV4-3; j_gene: TRBJ2-1; d_gene: TRBD2; CDR3aa: CASSQGGGLYNEQFF; CDR3nt: TGCGCCAGCAGCCAAGGCGGGGGGCTCTACAATGAGCAGTTCTTC
abundance: few; v_gene: TRBV10-1; j_gene: TRBJ2-2; d_gene: .; CDR3aa: CASGGGRAGELFF; CDR3nt: TGCGCCAGCGGAGGGGGCCGGGCCGGGGAGCTGTTTTTT
abundance: .; v_gene: TRBV11-2; j_gene: TRBJ2-5; d_gene: .; CDR3aa: CASSLTDNQETQYF; CDR3nt: TGTGCCAGCAGCTTAACGGACAACCAAGAGACCCAGTACTTC
abundance: .; v_gene: TRBV28; j_gene: TRBJ2-7; d_gene: .; CDR3aa: CASSPTRIKLRGRTLSYEQYF; CDR3nt: TGTGCCAGCAGTCCCACACGAATAAAACTCAGGGGTAGGACCCTATCCTACGAGCAGTACTTC
abundance: .; v_gene: TRBV2; j_gene: TRBJ1-4; d_gene: TRBD1; CDR3aa: CASRERQGTNEKLFF; CDR3nt: TGTGCCAGCAGGGAAAGACAGGGGACTAATGAAAAACTGTTTTTT
abundance: .; v_gene: TRBV2; j_gene: TRBJ2-3; d_gene: .; CDR3aa: CASSVWRTQEDTQYF; CDR3nt: TGTGCCAGCAGTGTCTGGCGGACACAAGAAGATACGCAGTATTTT
abundance: .; v_gene: TRBV3-1/TRBV3-2; j_gene: TRBJ2-1; d_gene: .; CDR3aa: CASSLRSRAGWQFF; CDR3nt: TGTGCCAGCAGCCTCCGGAGCCGGGCAGGGTGGCAGTTCTTC
abundance: few; v_gene: TRBV7-2; j_gene: TRBJ1-4; d_gene: .; CDR3aa: CASSLGTRRFNEKLFF; CDR3nt: TGTGCCAGCAGCTTGGGGACAAGGAGATTTAATGAAAAACTGTTTTTT
abundance: .; v_gene: TRBV27; j_gene: TRBJ2-7; d_gene: .; CDR3aa: CASSFGDYYEQYF; CDR3nt: TGTGCCAGCAGTTTCGGGGATTACTACGAGCAGTACTTC
abundance: .; v_gene: TRBV6-2/TRBV6-3; j_gene: TRBJ2-1; d_gene: TRBD2; CDR3aa: CASSFTTSGPQQFF; CDR3nt: TGTGCCAGCAGTTTCACGACTAGCGGGCCCCAGCAGTTCTTC
abundance: .; v_gene: TRBV13; j_gene: TRBJ1-1; d_gene: .; CDR3aa: CASSLGLGGTEAFF; CDR3nt: TGTGCCAGCAGTTTAGGTTTGGGGGGCACTGAAGCTTTCTTT
abundance: .; v_gene: TRBV19; j_gene: TRBJ2-7; d_gene: .; CDR3aa: CASSMSHGSNEQYF; CDR3nt: TGTGCCAGTAGTATGTCTCACGGGTCCAACGAGCAGTACTTC
abundance: .; v_gene: TRBV5-1; j_gene: TRBJ1-5; d_gene: .; CDR3aa: CASSRTTGSDQPQHF; CDR3nt: TGCGCCAGCAGCCGGACCACAGGGTCGGATCAGCCCCAGCATTTT
abundance: .; v_gene: TRBV7-8; j_gene: TRBJ2-7; d_gene: TRBD2; CDR3aa: CASSAAGTKSSYEQYF; CDR3nt: TGTGCCAGCAGTGCCGCCGGGACTAAGAGCTCCTACGAGCAGTACTTC
abundance: .; v_gene: TRBV5-1; j_gene: TRBJ2-3; d_gene: .; CDR3aa: CASSSNTGGRDTQYF; CDR3nt: TGCGCCAGCAGCTCCAACACGGGTGGGAGAGATACGCAGTATTTT
abundance: .; v_gene: TRBV29-1; j_gene: TRBJ2-3; d_gene: TRBD2; CDR3aa: CSVWGGRYTDTQYF; CDR3nt: TGCAGCGTTTGGGGAGGGCGGTACACAGATACGCAGTATTTT
abundance: .; v_gene: TRBV11-2; j_gene: TRBJ2-1; d_gene: TRBD2; CDR3aa: CASSNPLEGGPYEQFF; CDR3nt: TGTGCCAGCAGTAACCCTCTAGAGGGAGGGCCGTATGAGCAGTTCTTC
abundance: few; v_gene: TRBV12-3/TRBV12-4; j_gene: TRBJ2-7; d_gene: TRBD2; CDR3aa: CASRASGSYEQYF; CDR3nt: TGTGCCAGCAGGGCTAGCGGGAGTTACGAGCAGTACTTC
abundance: .; v_gene: TRBV18; j_gene: TRBJ2-1; d_gene: .; CDR3aa: CASSPTLAGEQFF; CDR3nt: TGTGCCAGCTCACCTACACTAGCCGGTGAGCAGTTCTTC
abundance: .; v_gene: TRBV19; j_gene: TRBJ2-7; d_gene: .; CDR3aa: CASSRQKNSYEQYF; CDR3nt: TGTGCCAGTAGTAGGCAGAAAAACTCCTACGAGCAGTACTTC
abundance: .; v_gene: TRBV5-1; j_gene: TRBJ2-3; d_gene: TRBD2; CDR3aa: CASSRRTSEISDTQYF; CDR3nt: TGCGCCAGCAGCCGCAGGACTAGCGAGATTTCAGATACGCAGTATTTT
abundance: .; v_gene: TRBV5-8; j_gene: TRBJ1-4; d_gene: .; CDR3aa: CASSLGRGTQKLFF; CDR3nt: TGTGCCAGCAGCTTGGGTAGGGGAACACAAAAACTGTTTTTT
abundance: once; v_gene: TRBV9; j_gene: TRBJ1-5; d_gene: .; CDR3aa: CASSVFPDQPQHF; CDR3nt: TGTGCCAGCAGCGTATTTCCCGATCAGCCCCAGCATTTT
abundance: .; v_gene: TRBV27; j_gene: TRBJ2-5; d_gene: .; CDR3aa: CASRTHTQETQYF; CDR3nt: TGTGCCAGCCGGACACATACACAAGAGACCCAGTACTTC
abundance: .; v_gene: TRBV18; j_gene: TRBJ2-7; d_gene: .; CDR3aa: CASSPGANSHAYEQYF; CDR3nt: TGTGCCAGCTCACCAGGGGCGAACAGCCATGCCTACGAGCAGTACTTC
abundance: .; v_gene: TRBV11-2; j_gene: TRBJ2-1; d_gene: .; CDR3aa: CASSLPPRGNEQFF; CDR3nt: TGTGCCAGCAGCTTACCGCCGAGGGGGAATGAGCAGTTCTTC
abundance: .; v_gene: TRBV10-1; j_gene: TRBJ2-2; d_gene: .; CDR3aa: CASSVAGGTGELFF; CDR3nt: TGCGCCAGCAGTGTGGCCGGGGGCACCGGGGAGCTGTTTTTT
abundance: .; v_gene: TRBV18; j_gene: TRBJ1-5; d_gene: .; CDR3aa: CASSGDPNQPQHF; CDR3nt: TGTGCCAGCTCAGGAGACCCTAATCAGCCCCAGCATTTT
abundance: once; v_gene: TRBV7-8; j_gene: TRBJ2-7; d_gene: .; CDR3aa: CASTQGLFNYEQYF; CDR3nt: TGTGCCAGCACCCAGGGACTCTTTAACTACGAGCAGTACTTC
abundance: .; v_gene: TRBV7-9; j_gene: TRBJ2-7; d_gene: .; CDR3aa: CASADNYEQYF; CDR3nt: TGTGCCAGCGCGGACAACTACGAGCAGTACTTC
abundance: .; v_gene: TRBV11-2; j_gene: TRBJ2-1; d_gene: TRBD2; CDR3aa: CASSAGLAGGSYNEQFF; CDR3nt: TGTGCCAGCAGCGCCGGACTAGCGGGAGGGTCCTACAATGAGCAGTTCTTC
abundance: .; v_gene: TRBV29-1; j_gene: TRBJ2-5; d_gene: .; CDR3aa: CSVGSGPQETQYF; CDR3nt: TGCAGCGTTGGAAGCGGACCGCAAGAGACCCAGTACTTC
abundance: .; v_gene: TRBV30; j_gene: TRBJ2-5; d_gene: .; CDR3aa: CAWSIMTGRGETQYF; CDR3nt: TGTGCCTGGAGTATTATGACGGGGAGAGGAGAGACCCAGTACTTC
abundance: .; v_gene: TRBV11-2; j_gene: TRBJ2-7; d_gene: .; CDR3aa: CASSPQGRAHEQYF; CDR3nt: TGTGCCAGCAGCCCTCAGGGGAGGGCCCACGAGCAGTACTTC